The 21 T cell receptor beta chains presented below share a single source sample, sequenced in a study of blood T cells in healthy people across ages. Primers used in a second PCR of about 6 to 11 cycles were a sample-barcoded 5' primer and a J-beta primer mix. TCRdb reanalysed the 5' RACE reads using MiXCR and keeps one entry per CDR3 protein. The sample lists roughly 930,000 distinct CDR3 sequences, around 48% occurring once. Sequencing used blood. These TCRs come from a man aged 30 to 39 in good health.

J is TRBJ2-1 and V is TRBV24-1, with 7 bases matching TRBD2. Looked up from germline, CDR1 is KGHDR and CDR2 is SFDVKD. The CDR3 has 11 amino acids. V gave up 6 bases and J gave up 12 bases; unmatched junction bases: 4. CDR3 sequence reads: CATSPGGGQFF. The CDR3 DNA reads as TGTGCCACCAGTCCGGGGGGTGGGCAGTTCTTC.

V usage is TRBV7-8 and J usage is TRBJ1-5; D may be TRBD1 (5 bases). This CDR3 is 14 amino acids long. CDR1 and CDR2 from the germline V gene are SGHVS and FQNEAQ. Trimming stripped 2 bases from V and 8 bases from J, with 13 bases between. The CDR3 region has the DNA TGTGCCAGCAGCTTATCGCTCAGGGAGAAGCCCCAGCATTTT. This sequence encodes CASSLSLREKPQHF. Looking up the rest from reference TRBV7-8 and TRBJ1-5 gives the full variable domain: GAGVSQSPRYKVAKRGQDVALRCDPISGHVSLFWYQQALGQGPEFLTYFQNEAQLDKSGLPSDRFFAERPEGSVSTLKIQRTQQEDSAVYLCASSLSLREKPQHFGDGTRLSIL.

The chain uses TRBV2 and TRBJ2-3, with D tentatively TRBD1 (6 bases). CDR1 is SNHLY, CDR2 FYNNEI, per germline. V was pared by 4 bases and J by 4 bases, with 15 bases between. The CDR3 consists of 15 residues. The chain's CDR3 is CASSGGQTRADTQYF. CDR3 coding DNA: TGTGCCAGCAGTGGTGGACAGACGAGGGCAGATACGCAGTATTTT.

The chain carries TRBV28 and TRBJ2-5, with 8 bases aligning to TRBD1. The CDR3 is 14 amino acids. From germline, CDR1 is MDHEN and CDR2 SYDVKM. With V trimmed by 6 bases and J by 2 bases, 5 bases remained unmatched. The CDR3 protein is CASSVQGGQETQYF. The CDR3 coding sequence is TGTGCCAGCAGCGTACAGGGGGGACAAGAGACCCAGTACTTC.

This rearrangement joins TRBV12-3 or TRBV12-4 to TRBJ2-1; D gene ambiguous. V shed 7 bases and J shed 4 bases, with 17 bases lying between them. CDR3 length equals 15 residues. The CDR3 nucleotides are TGTGCCAGCACCAAGGGCGACACTTCTTACAATGAGCAGTTCTTC. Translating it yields CASTKGDTSYNEQFF.

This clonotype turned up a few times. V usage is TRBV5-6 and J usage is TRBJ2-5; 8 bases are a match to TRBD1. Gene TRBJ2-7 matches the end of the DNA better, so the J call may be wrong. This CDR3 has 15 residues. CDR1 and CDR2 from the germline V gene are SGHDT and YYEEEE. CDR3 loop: CASSFLDRVLGEQYF. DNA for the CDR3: TGTGCCAGCAGCTTCTTGGACAGGGTTTTAGGCGAGCAGTACTTC.

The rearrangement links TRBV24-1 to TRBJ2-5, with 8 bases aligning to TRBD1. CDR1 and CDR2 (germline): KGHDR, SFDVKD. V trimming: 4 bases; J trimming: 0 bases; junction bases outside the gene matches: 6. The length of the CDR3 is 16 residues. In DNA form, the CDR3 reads TGTGCCACCAGTGACCGGGGACAGGACTACCAAGAGACCCAGTACTTC. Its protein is CATSDRGQDYQETQYF.

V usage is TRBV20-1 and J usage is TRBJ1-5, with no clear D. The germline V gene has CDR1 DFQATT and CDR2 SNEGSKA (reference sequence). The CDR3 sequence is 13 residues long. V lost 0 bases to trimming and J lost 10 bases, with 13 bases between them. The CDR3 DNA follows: TGCAGTGCTAGAGATGACACGTTCTCCCCCCAGCATTTT. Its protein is CSARDDTFSPQHF.

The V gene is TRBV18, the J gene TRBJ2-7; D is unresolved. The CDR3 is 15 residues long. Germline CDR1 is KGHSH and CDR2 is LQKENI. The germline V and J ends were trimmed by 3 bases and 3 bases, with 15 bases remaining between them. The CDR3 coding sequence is TGTGCCAGCTCACCGGTGTATGGCCGGAACTACGAGCAGTACTTC. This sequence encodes CASSPVYGRNYEQYF.

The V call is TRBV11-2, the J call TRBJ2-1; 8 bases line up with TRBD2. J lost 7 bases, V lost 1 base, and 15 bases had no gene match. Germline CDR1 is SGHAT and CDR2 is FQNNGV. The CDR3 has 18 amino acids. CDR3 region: CASSLVGGGRGRLNEQFF. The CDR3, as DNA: TGTGCCAGCAGCTTAGTCGGGGGGGGGCGCGGTCGACTAAATGAGCAGTTCTTC. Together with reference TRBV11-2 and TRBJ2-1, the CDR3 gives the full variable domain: EAGVAQSPRYKIIEKRQSVAFWCNPISGHATLYWYQQILGQGPKLLIQFQNNGVVDDSQLPKDRFSAERLKGVDSTLKIQPAKLEDSAVYLCASSLVGGGRGRLNEQFFGPGTRLTVL.

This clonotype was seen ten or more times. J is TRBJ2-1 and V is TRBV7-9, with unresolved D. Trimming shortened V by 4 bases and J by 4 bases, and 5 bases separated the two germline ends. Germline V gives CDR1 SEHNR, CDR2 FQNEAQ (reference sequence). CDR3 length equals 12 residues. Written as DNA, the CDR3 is TGTGCCAGCAGCTCCTTATACAATGAGCAGTTCTTC. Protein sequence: CASSSLYNEQFF.

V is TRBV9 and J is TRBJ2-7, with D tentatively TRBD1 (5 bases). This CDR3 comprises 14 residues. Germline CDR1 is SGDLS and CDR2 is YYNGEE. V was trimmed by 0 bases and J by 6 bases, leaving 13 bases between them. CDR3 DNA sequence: TGTGCCAGCAGCGTAGGGGGTATAGGGGCCGAGCAGTACTTC. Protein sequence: CASSVGGIGAEQYF.

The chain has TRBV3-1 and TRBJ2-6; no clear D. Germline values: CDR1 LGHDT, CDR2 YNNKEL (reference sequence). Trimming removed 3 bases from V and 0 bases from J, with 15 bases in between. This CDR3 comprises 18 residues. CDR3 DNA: TGTGCCAGCAGCCACCTCCGGACGCGAATCTCTGGGGCCAACGTCCTGACTTTC. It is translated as CASSHLRTRISGANVLTF.

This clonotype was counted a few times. The CDR3 DNA follows: TGTGCCAGCAGTTTACGACTAGCGGGGGGGCAAGAGACCCAGTACTTC. This codes for CASSLRLAGGQETQYF. This chain links TRBV27 with TRBJ2-5, with 14 bases lining up with TRBD2. Per the germline V gene, CDR1 is MNHEY and CDR2 is SMNVEV (reference sequence). The ends lost 2 bases at V and 2 bases at J; junction bases unmatched: 1. This CDR3 spans 16 amino acids.

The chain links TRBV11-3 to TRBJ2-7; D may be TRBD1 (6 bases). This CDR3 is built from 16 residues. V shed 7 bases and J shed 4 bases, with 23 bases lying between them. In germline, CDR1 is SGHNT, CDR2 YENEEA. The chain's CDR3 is CASKLNTGSPIYEQYF. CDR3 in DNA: TGTGCCAGCAAGCTTAATACAGGGTCTCCAATTTACGAGCAGTACTTC.

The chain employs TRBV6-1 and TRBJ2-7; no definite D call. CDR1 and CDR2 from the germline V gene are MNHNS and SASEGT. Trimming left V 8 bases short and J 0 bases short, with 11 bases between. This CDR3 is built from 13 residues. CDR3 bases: TGTGCCAGCGAGCCAGCGAGCTCCTACGAGCAGTACTTC. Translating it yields CASEPASSYEQYF.

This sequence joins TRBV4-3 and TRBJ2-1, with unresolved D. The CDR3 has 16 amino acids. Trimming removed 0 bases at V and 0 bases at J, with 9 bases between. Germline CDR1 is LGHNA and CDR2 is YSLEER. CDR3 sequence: CASSQDRGVSYNEQFF. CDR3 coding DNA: TGCGCCAGCAGCCAAGATCGTGGGGTCTCCTACAATGAGCAGTTCTTC.

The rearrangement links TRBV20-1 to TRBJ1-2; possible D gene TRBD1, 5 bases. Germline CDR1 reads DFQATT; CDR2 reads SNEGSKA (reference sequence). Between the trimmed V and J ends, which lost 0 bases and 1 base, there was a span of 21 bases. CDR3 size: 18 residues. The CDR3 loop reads CSARERIHGGAFNYGYTF. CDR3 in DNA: TGCAGTGCTAGAGAAAGAATCCACGGGGGTGCCTTTAACTATGGCTACACCTTC.

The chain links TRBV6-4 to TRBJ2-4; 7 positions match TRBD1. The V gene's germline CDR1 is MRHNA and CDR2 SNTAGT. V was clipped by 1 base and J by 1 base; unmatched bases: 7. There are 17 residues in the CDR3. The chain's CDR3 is CASSDWYRGLAKNIQYF. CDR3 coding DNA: TGTGCCAGCAGTGACTGGTACAGGGGCCTCGCCAAAAACATTCAGTACTTC.

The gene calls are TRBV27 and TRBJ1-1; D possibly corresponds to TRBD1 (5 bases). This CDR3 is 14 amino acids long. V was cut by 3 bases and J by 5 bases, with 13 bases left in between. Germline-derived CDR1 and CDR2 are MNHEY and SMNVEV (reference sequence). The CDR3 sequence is CASSFKGETTEAFF. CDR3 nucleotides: TGTGCCAGCAGTTTTAAAGGGGAGACGACTGAAGCTTTCTTT.

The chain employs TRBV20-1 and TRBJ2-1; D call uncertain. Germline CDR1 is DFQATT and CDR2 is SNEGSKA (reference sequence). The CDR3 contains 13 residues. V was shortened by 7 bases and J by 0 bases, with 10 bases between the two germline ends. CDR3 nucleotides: TGCAGTGGGCTCCTAGACTCCTACAATGAGCAGTTCTTC. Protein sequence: CSGLLDSYNEQFF.